This T cell receptor (beta chain) appears in the sequencing data of a study of T cell responses to AZD1222 COVID-19 vaccine. Study overall: Second-dose intervals near 4 or 12 weeks were combined.

Points on this clone: Antigen unknown.

J gave up 4 bases and V 2 bases, and 3 bases lay outside the gene matches. This CDR3 comprises 14 residues. Findings of the study overall: Clonal diversity may have been underestimated, and the donors were mostly white British, with more females than males. After two AZD1222 doses, spike-specific TCR breadth and depth rose versus day 0. Among those given AZD1222, only five to seven were seropositive at baseline.

Profiling relied on immunoSEQ multiplex PCR, and the TCRdb table lists in-frame clones only, not all of them. The sample contains some 120,000 clones, roughly 90% of which appear only once. The source of this sequence is an adult in good health. Sequenced material: peripheral blood, taken on day 0 of AZD1222 vaccination. V is TRBV23-1 and J is TRBJ2-5, with 8 bases lining up with TRBD1. TRBV23-1 is an open reading frame whose function is uncertain. The CDR3 DNA sequence: TGCGCCAGCAGTCAACGGACAGGGAGAGAGACCCAGTACTTC. Amino acids: CASSQRTGRETQYF.